Below are 12 T cell receptor beta chains sequenced from a single sample in a study of cytomegalovirus exposure and HLA in healthy donors. A multiplex PCR was run with 60 Vbeta primers and 13 Jbeta primers. The method was immunoSEQ multiplex PCR; TCRdb's version includes in-frame clones alone and lacks a portion of them. The top ten hold approximately 1.8% of the sample, which has 150,000 to 200,000 clones, roughly four fifths seen once. Sequenced sample: PBMCs. Every receptor here comes from a man aged 18 to 29 in good health and CMV-seronegative.

This chain connects TRBV5-1 to TRBJ1-5; 8 bases match TRBD1. In germline, CDR1 is SGHRS, CDR2 YFSETQ. J gave up 5 bases and V 4 bases, and 5 bases lay outside the gene matches. CDR3 length: 14 amino acids. The CDR3 nucleotides read TGCGCCAGCAGCACAGGACAGGGTGATCAGCCCCAGCATTTT. Protein product: CASSTGQGDQPQHF.

The chain links TRBV7-2 to TRBJ1-4; 8 bases are shared with TRBD1. The ends lost 5 bases at V and 1 base at J; junction bases unmatched: 3. The CDR3 is 15 amino acids. Looked up from germline, CDR1 is SGHTA and CDR2 is FQGNSA. The DNA for the CDR3 is TGTGCCAGCAGCCCAGGGGGCGAAACTAATGAAAAACTGTTTTTT. It translates to CASSPGGETNEKLFF.

The chain has TRBV6-1 and TRBJ1-1; perhaps TRBD1 as D (6 bases). CDR1 and CDR2 (germline): MNHNS, SASEGT. V was clipped by 2 bases and J by 1 base, with 14 bases between them. The CDR3 runs 16 residues. The CDR3 DNA sequence: TGTGCCAGCAGTGAACTAAGGGGCAGGGGGAACACTGAAGCTTTCTTT. As protein: CASSELRGRGNTEAFF.

The chain combines TRBV4-3 with TRBJ1-5; D not resolved. The CDR3 sequence is 13 residues long. The ends were cut back, 0 bases at V and 7 bases at J, with 7 bases in the middle. Germline CDR1 LGHNA, CDR2 YSLEER. The chain's CDR3 is CASSQDSGQPQHF. The DNA of the CDR3 is TGCGCCAGCAGCCAAGATTCGGGGCAGCCCCAGCATTTT.

This chain links TRBV5-8 with TRBJ2-2, with TRBD1 matching over 8 bases. Germline loops: CDR1 SGHTS, CDR2 YDEGEE. J gave up 1 base and V 2 bases, and 1 base lay outside the gene matches. This CDR3 has 15 residues. This chain's CDR3 is CASSLGQGNTGELFF. Written as DNA, the CDR3 is TGTGCCAGCAGCTTAGGACAGGGGAACACCGGGGAGCTGTTTTTT.

V usage is TRBV5-1 and J usage is TRBJ2-2, with D perhaps TRBD1 (6 bases). Germline V gene data show CDR1 as SGHRS and CDR2 as YFSETQ. Trimming shortened V by 0 bases and J by 2 bases, and 8 bases separated the two germline ends. This CDR3 contains 15 residues. CDR3 sequence: CASSLGGGNTGELFF. CDR3 sequence (DNA): TGCGCCAGCAGCTTGGGAGGGGGTAACACCGGGGAGCTGTTTTTT.

The chain links TRBV30 to TRBJ2-1, with a weak D call TRBD2 (5 bases). Germline V CDR1 and CDR2: GTSNPN, SVGIG (reference sequence). The ends were cut back, 4 bases at V and 6 bases at J, with 10 bases in the middle. The CDR3 covers 12 residues. CDR3 sequence reads: CAWNPGSNEQFF. For the CDR3, the DNA is TGTGCCTGGAACCCTGGGAGCAATGAGCAGTTCTTC.

This clone was counted between two and nine times. This rearrangement joins TRBV4-1 to TRBJ2-7; D might be TRBD2 (6 bases). With 4 bases removed from V and 0 bases from J, the gap between germline ends came to 16 bases. Germline-derived CDR1 and CDR2 are MGHRA and YSYEKL. This CDR3 is built from 16 residues. The CDR3 region has the DNA TGCGCCAGCAGCCGGGAAGGAGGGTCGACCTCCTACGAGCAGTACTTC. Residues: CASSREGGSTSYEQYF.

The chain employs TRBV5-4 and TRBJ1-1; weak D call: TRBD1 (6 bases). Germline lookup yields CDR1 SGHNT and CDR2 YYREEE (reference sequence). V was trimmed by 4 bases and J by 11 bases, leaving 18 bases between them. The CDR3 spans 13 residues. The CDR3 DNA sequence: TGTGCCAGCAGCGTAACAGGGACGGAGGTGGCTTTCTTT. As protein: CASSVTGTEVAFF. Filled out from reference TRBV5-4 and TRBJ1-1, the complete variable domain reads ETGVTQSPTHLIKTRGQQVTLRCSSQSGHNTVSWYQQALGQGPQFIFQYYREEENGRGNFPPRFSGLQFPNYSSELNVNALELDDSALYLCASSVTGTEVAFFGQGTRLTVV.

The V and J genes are TRBV10-3 and TRBJ2-3; 7 nucleotides line up with TRBD2. With V trimmed by 6 bases and J by 6 bases, 9 bases remained unmatched. CDR3 length: 14 residues. Per germline, CDR1 ENHRY and CDR2 SYGVKD. The CDR3: CAISPAGVKDTQYF. The CDR3 region has the DNA TGTGCCATCAGCCCGGCGGGAGTAAAGGATACGCAGTATTTT.

V usage is TRBV4-1 and J usage is TRBJ1-2, with D unresolved. The germline CDR1 and CDR2 sequences are MGHRA and YSYEKL. The CDR3 totals 15 residues. Deletions cut 4 bases from V and 2 bases from J, with 14 bases between. The CDR3: CASSLQSGLNYGYTF. CDR3 DNA: TGCGCCAGCAGCCTACAATCCGGACTAAACTATGGCTACACCTTC.

CDR3 sequence (DNA): TGTGCCAGCAGCCTTAACACGGGACACTCCTACGAGCAGTACTTC. Protein sequence: CASSLNTGHSYEQYF. This chain connects TRBV14 to TRBJ2-7, with a possible D match to TRBD1 (6 bases). The CDR3 extends over 15 amino acids. V shed 4 bases and J shed 0 bases, with 13 bases lying between them. In germline, CDR1 is SGHDN, CDR2 FVKESK.